This T cell receptor (beta chain) was retrieved from a study of long-term antiretroviral therapy in people with HIV. This clone occurred a few times. The antigen is undetermined. It was version v3.0 of the immunoSEQ assay that was run at survey level. Sequenced by immunoSEQ multiplex PCR; TCRdb stores in-frame clones only, minus some. The table records about 7,400 clones, around 80% of them present only once. After removal of 0 bases from V and 3 bases from J, the junction contained 4 bases not matched to a gene. There are 15 residues in the CDR3. CDR1 and CDR2 from the germline V gene are MNHNS and SASEGT. General study points: Pre-ART-expanded clones dominated the repertoire at all time points.

The rearrangement uses TRBV6-1 and TRBJ2-7; 8 bases agree with TRBD2. This clonotype was obtained from a man aged 40-49 years with HIV. The sample in question was unsorted PBMCs, obtained 0.1 years after starting antiretroviral therapy. CDR3 amino acids: CASSEAWGLVYEQYF. The CDR3 coding sequence is TGTGCCAGCAGTGAAGCATGGGGACTAGTCTACGAGCAGTACTTC.